The T cell receptor (beta chain) under discussion was sequenced for a study of cytomegalovirus exposure and HLA in healthy donors. Notes on the study in general: Some TCR beta chains (164 of them) were listed as cytomegalovirus-associated. The classifier, whose performance was assessed in both the original and validation cohorts, reportedly diagnosed cytomegalovirus status with high specificity and sensitivity. In the 95 to 150 validation repertoires, a later analysis found that first-cohort TCR clusters tended to co-occur.

Clones were read by immunoSEQ multiplex PCR, and TCRdb kept only the in-frame ones, dropping some. The profile shows around 34,000 clones, 90% to 95% of them singletons. The V gene's germline CDR1 is SGDLS and CDR2 YYNGEE. The ends lost 4 bases at V and 0 bases at J; junction bases unmatched: 7. The CDR3 runs 16 residues. In regard to this clone: Antigen: not known.

A roughly 120-subject validation cohort, separate from the approximately 610-subject first cohort, supplied the donors. The sequenced sample was PBMCs. The TCR sequence derives from a man younger than 35 in good health and CMV-seronegative. This chain joins TRBV9 and TRBJ2-3, with TRBD2 matching 8 bases. Here the CDR3 reads CASSPIAGPSTDTQYF. CDR3 bases: TGTGCCAGCAGCCCCATAGCGGGGCCAAGCACAGATACGCAGTATTTT.